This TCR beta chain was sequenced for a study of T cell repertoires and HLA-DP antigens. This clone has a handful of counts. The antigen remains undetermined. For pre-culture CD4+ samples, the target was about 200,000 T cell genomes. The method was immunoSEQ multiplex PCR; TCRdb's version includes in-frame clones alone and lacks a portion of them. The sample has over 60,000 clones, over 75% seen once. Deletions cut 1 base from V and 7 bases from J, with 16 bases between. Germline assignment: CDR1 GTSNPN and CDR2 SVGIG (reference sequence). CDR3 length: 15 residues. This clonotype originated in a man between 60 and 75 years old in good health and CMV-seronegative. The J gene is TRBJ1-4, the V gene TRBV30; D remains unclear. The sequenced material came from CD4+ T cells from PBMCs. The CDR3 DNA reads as TGTGCCTGGAGTGCCAATCCCCGGGCAGGTGAAAAACTGTTTTTT. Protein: CAWSANPRAGEKLFF.